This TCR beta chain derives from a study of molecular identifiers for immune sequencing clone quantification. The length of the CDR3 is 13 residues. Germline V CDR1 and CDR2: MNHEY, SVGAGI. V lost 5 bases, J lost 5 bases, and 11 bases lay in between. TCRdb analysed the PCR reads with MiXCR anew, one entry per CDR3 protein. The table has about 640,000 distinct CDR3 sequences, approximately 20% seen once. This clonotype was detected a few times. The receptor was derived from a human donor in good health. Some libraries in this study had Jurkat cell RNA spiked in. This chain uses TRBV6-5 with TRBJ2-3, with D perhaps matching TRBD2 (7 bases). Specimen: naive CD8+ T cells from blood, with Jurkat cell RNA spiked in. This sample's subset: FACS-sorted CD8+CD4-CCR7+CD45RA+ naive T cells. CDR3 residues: CASSHGGQDTQYF. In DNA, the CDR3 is TGTGCCAGCAGTCACGGGGGGCAAGATACGCAGTATTTT.